These 18 T cell receptor beta chains originate from one sample sequenced in a study of cytomegalovirus exposure and HLA in healthy donors. Primers for the PCR totalled 60 Vbeta and 13 Jbeta. Using immunoSEQ multiplex PCR, the repertoire was profiled, and TCRdb retains in-frame clones only, with some absent. The data contain some 91,000 clones, 65% to 80% of them singletons. The sequenced material came from PBMCs. These TCRs come from a man aged 40-50 years in good health and CMV-seropositive.

The gene calls are TRBV5-8 and TRBJ2-1; D not certain. Germline CDR1 SGHTS, CDR2 YDEGEE. Between the trimmed V and J ends, which lost 3 bases and 7 bases, there was a span of 26 bases. The CDR3 is 18 residues long. Here the CDR3 reads CASSWARLSWASQNEQFF. As DNA, the CDR3 is TGTGCCAGCAGCTGGGCACGGCTGTCGTGGGCCTCACAAAATGAGCAGTTCTTC.

The chain has TRBV7-9 and TRBJ2-1, with a tentative D call TRBD1 (5 bases). The CDR3 length is 15 residues. Germline loops: CDR1 SEHNR, CDR2 FQNEAQ (reference sequence). The V end was cut by 1 base, the J end by 6 bases, with 13 bases between. The CDR3 protein is CASSLGRAGPNEQFF. The CDR3 bases are TGTGCCAGCAGCTTAGGCCGGGCAGGGCCCAATGAGCAGTTCTTC.

This chain joins TRBV25-1 and TRBJ2-1; the D gene is possibly TRBD1 (6 bases). The length of the CDR3 is 16 residues. The ends were cut back, 6 bases at V and 2 bases at J, with 17 bases in the middle. CDR1 is MGHDK, CDR2 SYGVNS, per germline. CDR3 region: CASRTSRDKAYNEQFF. CDR3 coding DNA: TGTGCCAGCAGGACTTCCCGGGACAAGGCCTACAATGAGCAGTTCTTC.

The chain joins TRBV27 to TRBJ2-7, with 7 bases that match TRBD2. Germline CDR1 is MNHEY and CDR2 is SMNVEV (reference sequence). This CDR3 comprises 16 residues. Trimming took 5 bases from V and 4 from J; bases not matched to a gene: 14. This chain's CDR3 is CASSDAWEGVGYEQYF. DNA for the CDR3: TGTGCCAGCAGTGACGCTTGGGAGGGAGTTGGGTACGAGCAGTACTTC.

This clone has only one observation. CDR3 protein: CASSFGRGGTDTQYF. DNA of the CDR3: TGTGCCAGCAGTTTTGGGCGGGGGGGGACAGATACGCAGTATTTT. The V and J genes are TRBV27 and TRBJ2-3, with 9 bases that match TRBD2. J gave up 3 bases and V 3 bases, and 4 bases lay outside the gene matches. The germline CDR1 and CDR2 sequences are MNHEY and SMNVEV (reference sequence). The length of the CDR3 is 15 residues.

V gene TRBV11-3 combines with J gene TRBJ1-2, with D unclear. The V gene's germline CDR1 is SGHNT and CDR2 YENEEA. The CDR3 has 15 amino acids. Between the trimmed V and J ends, which lost 6 bases and 0 bases, there was a span of 14 bases. The CDR3 DNA is TGTGCCAGCAGGCGCCGACGGGAAGCTAACTATGGCTACACCTTC. This translates into CASRRRREANYGYTF.

The sample holds one count of this clone. The chain links TRBV27 to TRBJ1-5; 7 bases fit TRBD1. Germline CDR1 is MNHEY and CDR2 is SMNVEV (reference sequence). V shed 1 base and J 7 bases; nucleotides not matched to a gene: 7. CDR3 length: 15 residues. The DNA of the CDR3 is TGTGCCAGCAGTTTATACCCAGGGGGGCAACAGCCCCAGCATTTT. Protein: CASSLYPGGQQPQHF.

The chain uses TRBV10-3 and TRBJ1-1; 8 nucleotides align to TRBD1. The CDR3 contains 15 residues. V trimming: 10 bases; J trimming: 5 bases; junction bases outside the gene matches: 15. Germline CDR1 ENHRY, CDR2 SYGVKD. The CDR3 loop reads CATYGQGPEGTEAFF. CDR3 DNA sequence: TGTGCCACCTACGGACAGGGACCCGAGGGAACTGAAGCTTTCTTT.

This chain joins TRBV7-9 and TRBJ2-5; possibly TRBD1 for D (6 bases). V gave up 0 bases and J gave up 5 bases, with 13 bases separating them. Germline CDR1 and CDR2: SEHNR and FQNEAQ (reference sequence). The CDR3 extends over 15 amino acids. CDR3 DNA: TGTGCCAGCAGCTTAGCGCAGGGGTTCGCGGAGACCCAGTACTTC. Encoded protein: CASSLAQGFAETQYF.

The V call is TRBV19, the J call TRBJ1-6, with D hard to call. This CDR3 comprises 17 residues. Germline CDR1 LNHDA, CDR2 SQIVND (reference sequence). The V end was cut by 0 bases, the J end by 0 bases, with 9 bases between. In DNA form, the CDR3 reads TGTGCCAGTAGTATAGACAGAATCAGCTCCTATAATTCACCCCTCCACTTT. Amino acids: CASSIDRISSYNSPLHF.

The chain carries TRBV5-8 and TRBJ2-3, with 8 nucleotides matching TRBD2. The trim removed 7 bases at V and 1 base at J, leaving 14 bases unmatched. The length of the CDR3 is 17 residues. Germline V gene lookup returns CDR1 SGHTS and CDR2 YDEGEE. The CDR3 DNA reads TGTGCCAGCTGCCGCTTTTGGGAAGCGGGAGGCACAGATACGCAGTATTTT. It is translated as CASCRFWEAGGTDTQYF.

The chain employs TRBV28 and TRBJ2-7; 7 nucleotides align to TRBD2. This CDR3 is 16 amino acids long. The V segment lost 7 bases and the J segment 6 bases; nucleotides outside the gene matches: 18. CDR1 and CDR2 from the germline V gene are MDHEN and SYDVKM. The CDR3 region is CASNFGGELGISEQYF. In nucleotides, the CDR3 is TGTGCCAGCAACTTTGGGGGGGAATTGGGGATCTCCGAGCAGTACTTC. Full variable domain (remainder filled in from reference TRBV28 and TRBJ2-7): DVKVTQSSRYLVKRTGEKVFLECVQDMDHENMFWYRQDPGLGLRLIYFSYDVKMKEKGDIPEGYSVSREKKERFSLILESASTNQTSMYLCASNFGGELGISEQYFGPGTRLTVT.

This clone has only one observation. Distinct nucleotide sequences in the sample also encode this CDR3. This chain links TRBV7-8 with TRBJ2-3; TRBD2 matches at 9 bases. Germline assignment: CDR1 SGHVS and CDR2 FQNEAQ. The CDR3 length is 16 residues. Trimming removed 2 bases from V and 0 bases from J; junction bases left unmatched: 3. CDR3 nucleotide sequence: TGTGCCAGCAGCTTACTTGCGGGGGGGAGCACAGATACGCAGTATTTT. It specifies CASSLLAGGSTDTQYF.

This chain connects TRBV6-1 to TRBJ2-1, with D possibly TRBD2 on 6 matching bases. CDR1 is MNHNS and CDR2 is SASEGT in the germline V gene. This CDR3 is 15 amino acids long. Trimming stripped 6 bases from V and 0 bases from J, with 12 bases between. This CDR3 is CASSRDFSSYNEQFF. In nucleotides, the CDR3 is TGTGCCAGCAGCCGGGACTTTTCCTCCTACAATGAGCAGTTCTTC.

The rearrangement joins TRBV6-5 to TRBJ2-6; possibly TRBD1 for D (5 bases). In germline, CDR1 is MNHEY, CDR2 SVGAGI. The CDR3 runs to 14 residues. Trimming took off 8 bases at V and 4 bases at J, with 12 bases between the two ends. The CDR3: CASLKGSGANVLTF. The CDR3 coding sequence is TGTGCCAGCTTAAAGGGGTCGGGGGCCAACGTCCTGACTTTC.

The chain combines TRBV7-2 with TRBJ2-7; 10 bases align to TRBD1. CDR3 size: 17 residues. The V gene's germline CDR1 is SGHTA and CDR2 FQGNSA. The V segment lost 1 base and the J segment 4 bases; nucleotides outside the gene matches: 10. The chain's CDR3 is CASSLGFVGTGEYEQYF. In nucleotides, the CDR3 is TGTGCCAGCAGCTTAGGGTTTGTTGGGACAGGGGAATACGAGCAGTACTTC.

The chain couples TRBV14 to TRBJ2-7, with no clear D. V dropped 5 bases and J dropped 0 bases, with 8 bases sitting between them. Germline lookup yields CDR1 SGHDN and CDR2 FVKESK. The CDR3 is 13 residues long. The CDR3 reads CASSESTSYEQYF. The DNA of the CDR3 is TGTGCCAGCAGCGAGAGTACCTCCTACGAGCAGTACTTC.

V and J are TRBV10-2 and TRBJ2-7; 10 bases are a match to TRBD1. This CDR3 has 14 residues. With 5 bases clipped from V and 1 base from J, the junction kept 2 bases outside the gene matches. Per the germline V gene, CDR1 is WSHSY and CDR2 is SAAADI. CDR3 DNA: TGCGCCAGCAGTCCGGGACAGGGGTCCTACGAGCAGTACTTC. Encoded protein: CASSPGQGSYEQYF.